The 27 T cell receptor beta chains below come from one sample, sequenced in a study of blood T cell repertoires in COVID-19 (dated by TCRdb to about 2020). Preparation of the library involved the immunoSEQ multiplex PCR assay. TCRdb limited this immuneACCESS table to in-frame rearrangements with V and J called. A share of clones is missing; checked studies link under half to unresolved V genes, and the rest is unexplained. For this sample there are around 16,000 clones; approximately 88% appear just once. The top ten hold 9.5% to 15% of the sample. Sequencing used peripheral blood. The receptor set was obtained from a human donor in a cohort sampled during active COVID-19.

The chain carries TRBV27 and TRBJ2-1; D unresolved. CDR1 and CDR2 (germline): MNHEY, SMNVEV (reference sequence). V lost 3 bases, J lost 8 bases, and 14 bases lay in between. The CDR3 loop spans 14 amino acids. DNA of the CDR3: TGTGCCAGCAGTTTTGTGGTAGCTTTGGATGAGCAGTTCTTC. Its protein is CASSFVVALDEQFF.

The genes are TRBV3-1 (or the pseudogene TRBV3-2) and TRBJ1-2; 10 bases agree with TRBD1. Trimming took 6 bases from V and 6 from J; bases not matched to a gene: 7. CDR3 size: 14 residues. Germline CDR1 and CDR2: LGHDT and YNNKEL (reference sequence). The CDR3 nucleotides read TGTGCCAGCAGGTGGACAGGGGGGATTGATGGCTACACCTTC. Its translation: CASRWTGGIDGYTF.

J is TRBJ2-6 and V is TRBV5-1; D may be TRBD1 (6 bases). V lost 8 bases, J lost 0 bases, and 9 bases lay in between. Per the germline V gene, CDR1 is SGHRS and CDR2 is YFSETQ. CDR3 length: 14 residues. The CDR3 bases are TGCGCCAGTAGCAGGGGCTCTGGGGCCAACGTCCTGACTTTC. This translates into CASSRGSGANVLTF.

The rearrangement uses TRBV29-1 and TRBJ1-1; TRBD1 matches 9 bases. This CDR3 contains 12 residues. Germline V gives CDR1 SQVTM, CDR2 ANQGSEA. The J segment lost 4 bases and the V segment lost 6 bases, leaving 3 bases of the junction unmatched. CDR3 loop: CSVDRGPTEAFF. In DNA, the CDR3 is TGCAGCGTGGACAGGGGCCCCACTGAAGCTTTCTTT.

The CDR3 nucleotides read TGTGCCAGCAGTTCCGGGGTGCGGCCCCAGCATTTT. Translating it yields CASSSGVRPQHF. The chain joins TRBV28 to TRBJ1-5; the D is unclear. Germline CDR1 and CDR2: MDHEN and SYDVKM. Trimming stripped 4 bases from V and 9 bases from J, with 10 bases between. CDR3 length: 12 residues.

With respect to this clone: Mismatch with germline at one junction end may stem from a read error. The V and J genes are TRBV7-7 and TRBJ1-1; D not resolved. This CDR3 contains 16 residues. Germline CDR1 and CDR2: SSHAT and FNYEAQ (reference sequence). The CDR3 coding sequence is TGTGCTAGCAGCCAGACGACGGGATCAAGGAACACTGAAGCTTTCTTT. Translating gives CASSQTTGSRNTEAFF.

This chain connects TRBV7-6 to TRBJ2-3; perhaps TRBD1 as D (5 bases). The germline V gene encodes CDR1 SGHVS and CDR2 FNYEAQ. The CDR3 runs 15 residues. V gave up 1 base and J gave up 2 bases, with 10 bases separating them. The CDR3 loop is CASSLGIRATDTQYF. CDR3 sequence (DNA): TGTGCCAGCAGCTTAGGAATCAGGGCCACAGATACGCAGTATTTT.

This clone was recorded only once. The J gene is TRBJ1-2, the V gene TRBV9; 9 bases are shared with TRBD1. V lost 0 bases and J lost 7; bases outside the gene matches: 13. CDR1 SGDLS and CDR2 YYNGEE come from the germline V gene. This CDR3 has 17 residues. CDR3: CASSVDHRGLAMVGYTF. The CDR3 DNA reads as TGTGCCAGCAGCGTAGACCACAGGGGGCTAGCTATGGTTGGCTACACCTTC.

The chain links TRBV29-1 to TRBJ2-7; possibly TRBD1 for D (6 bases). The CDR3 has 11 amino acids. From germline, CDR1 is SQVTM and CDR2 ANQGSEA. Trimming left V 4 bases short and J 4 bases short, with 8 bases between. Here the CDR3 DNA reads TGCAGCGTTGCCGGACAGTACGAGCAGTACTTC. It yields the protein CSVAGQYEQYF.

CDR3 sequence reads: CASSLADSGNGSPLHF. The CDR3 DNA reads as TGTGCCAGCAGCTTGGCCGATTCGGGGAACGGTTCACCCCTCCACTTT. The V call is TRBV5-4, the J call TRBJ1-6; D uncertain. Looked up from germline, CDR1 is SGHNT and CDR2 is YYREEE (reference sequence). V gave up 0 bases and J gave up 9 bases, with 16 bases separating them. The CDR3 runs 16 residues.

The chain uses TRBV27 and TRBJ2-7; 9 bases line up with TRBD1. Germline CDR1 and CDR2: MNHEY and SMNVEV (reference sequence). There are 17 residues in the CDR3. J lost 5 bases, V lost 1 base, and 12 bases had no gene match. In DNA, the CDR3 is TGTGCCAGCAGTTTATTAAAACCGGGACAGGGTTTCCACGAGCAGTACTTC. Its translation is CASSLLKPGQGFHEQYF.

V usage is TRBV30 and J usage is TRBJ1-1; D gene unclear. Trimming took 0 bases from V and 8 from J, leaving 10 bases between them. Germline assignment: CDR1 GTSNPN and CDR2 SVGIG (reference sequence). CDR3 length: 12 amino acids. The CDR3, as DNA: TGTGCCTGGAGTGTAGAGGAAACAGAAGCTTTCTTT. Translation gives CAWSVEETEAFF.

The table lists this clone with a count of one. The chain's CDR3 is CASSSGGGYEQYF. As DNA, the CDR3 is TGTGCCAGCAGTTCAGGGGGTGGCTACGAGCAGTACTTC. J is TRBJ2-7 and V is TRBV27; 7 bases agree with TRBD1. The CDR3 runs to 13 residues. Trimming took 4 bases from V and 3 from J; bases not matched to a gene: 3. Germline-derived CDR1 and CDR2 are MNHEY and SMNVEV (reference sequence).

In its sample, this clone was seen a few times. The chain employs TRBV7-9 and TRBJ1-4; D is undetermined. With the DNA end fitting TRBJ2-2 better, the J assignment may be wrong. CDR1 and CDR2 from the germline V gene are SEHNR and FQNEAQ (reference sequence). CDR3 length: 13 amino acids. CDR3 sequence: CASSLGSGGELFF. CDR3 DNA: TGTGCCAGCAGCTTAGGTTCCGGCGGGGAGCTGTTTTTT.

This chain joins TRBV7-8 and TRBJ1-3; tentative D call: TRBD1 (5 bases). The CDR3 totals 16 residues. Trimming stripped 3 bases from V and 4 bases from J, with 16 bases between. CDR1 and CDR2 from the germline V gene are SGHVS and FQNEAQ. CDR3 protein: CASSFRQFPNGNTIYF. The CDR3 DNA reads as TGTGCCAGCAGCTTTAGACAGTTTCCCAACGGAAACACCATATATTTT.

The CDR3 is CASSRPGQPNEKLFF. The CDR3 nucleotides are TGTGCCAGCAGCCGGCCGGGACAGCCTAATGAAAAACTGTTTTTT. The genes are TRBV3-1 (or the pseudogene TRBV3-2) and TRBJ1-4; 7 nucleotides line up with TRBD1. The V gene end was trimmed by 4 bases and the J gene end by 3 bases; junction bases not matched to a gene: 5. The CDR3 runs 15 residues. Germline V CDR1 and CDR2: LGHDT, YNNKEL (reference sequence).

This chain connects TRBV6-1 to TRBJ2-1; a possible D gene is TRBD2 (6 bases). V gave up 3 bases and J gave up 12 bases, with 18 bases separating them. CDR3 size: 14 residues. The germline V gene has CDR1 MNHNS and CDR2 SASEGT. The CDR3 region is CASSEPGGQVRQFF. CDR3 DNA sequence: TGTGCCAGCAGTGAGCCCGGGGGTCAAGTACGGCAGTTCTTC.

The V and J genes are TRBV5-4 and TRBJ2-3; 11 positions agree with TRBD1. Unmatched junction bases numbered 5, after V lost 4 bases and J lost 1 base. The CDR3 loop spans 16 amino acids. From germline, CDR1 is SGHNT and CDR2 YYREEE (reference sequence). The CDR3 coding sequence is TGTGCCAGCAGCAGGACAGGGGGCGCTGGCACAGATACGCAGTATTTT. As protein: CASSRTGGAGTDTQYF.

V gene TRBV19 combines with J gene TRBJ1-1; no reliable D call. Between the trimmed V and J ends, which lost 4 bases and 0 bases, there was a span of 24 bases. The germline gives CDR1 LNHDA, CDR2 SQIVND (reference sequence). The CDR3 consists of 19 residues. CDR3 sequence reads: CASSKSYGSTARMNTEAFF. CDR3 DNA sequence: TGTGCCAGTAGTAAGAGTTACGGGTCAACGGCGCGGATGAACACTGAAGCTTTCTTT.

The CDR3 here is CSVGGDTQYF. The CDR3 DNA follows: TGCAGCGTTGGAGGGGATACGCAGTATTTT. The chain joins TRBV29-1 to TRBJ2-3, with a weak D call TRBD2 (5 bases). Germline CDR1 SQVTM, CDR2 ANQGSEA. Deletions cut 4 bases from V and 6 bases from J, with 5 bases between. This CDR3 contains 10 residues.

This chain uses TRBV11-2 with TRBJ1-1, with TRBD1 matching 8 bases. The CDR3 loop spans 16 amino acids. Trimming at V came to 5 bases and at J to 1 base, leaving 9 bases not matched to a gene. The V gene's germline CDR1 is SGHAT and CDR2 FQNNGV. The chain's CDR3 is CASSERTGKGNTEAFF. The CDR3 region has the DNA TGTGCCAGCAGCGAAAGGACAGGGAAGGGGAACACTGAAGCTTTCTTT.

The gene calls are TRBV6-6 and TRBJ2-1; a possible D gene is TRBD2 (6 bases). V was clipped by 5 bases and J by 10 bases, with 18 bases between them. The germline gives CDR1 MNHNY, CDR2 SVGAGI (reference sequence). The length of the CDR3 is 14 residues. The chain's CDR3 is CASSPTGTPTEQFF. The DNA for the CDR3 is TGTGCCAGCAGTCCAACCGGGACTCCTACCGAGCAGTTCTTC.

This chain links TRBV5-1 with TRBJ2-7, with 8 nucleotides matching TRBD1. Germline V CDR1 and CDR2: SGHRS, YFSETQ. This CDR3 contains 15 residues. Trimming cost V 4 bases and J 3 bases; bases outside gene matches: 9. CDR3 protein: CASSPAGDRGYEQYF. Here the CDR3 DNA reads TGCGCCAGCAGCCCGGCCGGAGACAGGGGCTACGAGCAGTACTTC. The variable domain in full, completed from reference TRBV5-1 and TRBJ2-7, reads KAGVTQTPRYLIKTRGQQVTLSCSPISGHRSVSWYQQTPGQGLQFLFEYFSETQRNKGNFPGRFSGRQFSNSRSEMNVSTLELGDSALYLCASSPAGDRGYEQYFGPGTRLTVT.

Notes on this clone: This sample includes further DNA sequences coding for the same CDR3. The chain has TRBV5-4 and TRBJ2-5; 11 bases align to TRBD2. V lost 4 bases, J lost 2 bases, and 4 bases stayed unmatched. In germline, CDR1 is SGHNT, CDR2 YYREEE (reference sequence). The CDR3 loop spans 15 amino acids. This chain's CDR3 is CASSGRLAGQETQYF. The DNA of the CDR3 is TGTGCCAGCAGCGGAAGACTAGCGGGGCAAGAGACCCAGTACTTC.

The chain employs TRBV2 and TRBJ2-7; D is unresolved. V was cut by 7 bases and J by 5 bases, with 15 bases left in between. The CDR3 runs 13 residues. Germline V gene data show CDR1 as SNHLY and CDR2 as FYNNEI. This CDR3 reads CASNLWLRNEQYF. Here the CDR3 DNA reads TGTGCCAGCAACCTCTGGCTGCGGAACGAGCAGTACTTC. The variable domain in full, completed from reference TRBV2 and TRBJ2-7, reads EPEVTQTPSHQVTQMGQEVILRCVPISNHLYFYWYRQILGQKVEFLVSFYNNEISEKSEIFDDQFSVERPDGSNFTLKIRSTKLEDSAMYFCASNLWLRNEQYFGPGTRLTVT.

The rearrangement joins TRBV7-9 to TRBJ1-5, with D unresolved. In germline, CDR1 is SEHNR, CDR2 FQNEAQ (reference sequence). Trimming left V 5 bases short and J 3 bases short, with 8 bases between. The CDR3 totals 13 residues. CDR3 sequence: CASSDSDNQPQHF. The CDR3 nucleotides read TGTGCCAGCAGCGACTCCGACAATCAGCCCCAGCATTTT.

The V call is TRBV7-2, the J call TRBJ1-6, with TRBD1 identical over 10 bases. The J segment lost 7 bases and the V segment lost 8 bases, leaving 8 bases of the junction unmatched. The CDR3 extends over 15 amino acids. Germline V gene data show CDR1 as SGHTA and CDR2 as FQGNSA. CDR3 nucleotides: TGTGCCAGCTCCGGGACAGGGGTACCAAATTCACCCCTCCACTTT. Amino acids: CASSGTGVPNSPLHF.